This T cell receptor beta chain was captured by sequencing in a study of cytomegalovirus exposure and HLA in healthy donors. This CDR3 is 15 amino acids long. V lost 8 bases to trimming and J lost 3 bases, with 17 bases between them. CDR1 MNHNS and CDR2 SASEGT come from the germline V gene. The primer mix had 60 Vbeta and 13 Jbeta primers. Sequencing used immunoSEQ multiplex PCR; TCRdb keeps in-frame clones, though not all of them. This sample's table reports 200,000 to 250,000 clones. The specimen sequenced was PBMCs. The J gene is TRBJ1-3, the V gene TRBV6-1, with TRBD1 as a possible D gene (5 bases). This receptor was identified in a girl between 2 and 10 years old in good health and CMV-seropositive. CDR3 in amino acids: CASGLTMGGGNTIYF. In DNA, the CDR3 is TGTGCCAGCGGGCTAACCATGGGGGGTGGAAACACCATATATTTT.